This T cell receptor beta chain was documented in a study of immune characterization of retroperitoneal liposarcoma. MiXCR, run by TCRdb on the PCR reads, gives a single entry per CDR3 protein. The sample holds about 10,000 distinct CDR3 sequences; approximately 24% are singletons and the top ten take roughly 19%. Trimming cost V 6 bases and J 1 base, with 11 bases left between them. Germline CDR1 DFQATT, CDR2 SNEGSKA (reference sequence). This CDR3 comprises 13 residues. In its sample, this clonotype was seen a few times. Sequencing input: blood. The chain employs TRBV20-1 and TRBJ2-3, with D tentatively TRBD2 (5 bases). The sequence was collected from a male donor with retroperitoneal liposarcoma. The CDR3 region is CSAGPGGTDTQYF. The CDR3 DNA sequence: TGCAGTGCAGGCCCCGGGGGCACAGATACGCAGTATTTT.